Presented here are 22 T cell receptor beta chains from one specimen sequenced in a study of CD8 T cells in Susac syndrome. With random hexamers, reverse transcription was performed on roughly 0.5 to 1 ug of RNA. TCRdb processed the immunoSEQ multiplex PCR reads anew with MiXCR; each CDR3 protein has one entry. The sample carries around 130,000 distinct CDR3 sequences, around 86% recorded once. Sequencing input: CD8+ T cells from PBMCs. These receptors came from a human donor with multiple sclerosis.

The rearrangement uses TRBV5-1 and TRBJ1-1; possibly TRBD1 for D (6 bases). V lost 3 bases, J lost 1 base, and 10 bases lay in between. The germline gives CDR1 SGHRS, CDR2 YFSETQ. CDR3 length: 14 residues. CDR3 bases: TGCGCCAGCAGCTGGACAGATTCGAACACTGAAGCTTTCTTT. This sequence encodes CASSWTDSNTEAFF.

The chain carries TRBV27 and TRBJ2-1; 7 bases align to TRBD2. Trimming took 5 bases from V and 4 from J; bases not matched to a gene: 17. The CDR3 is made up of 18 amino acids. The germline V gene encodes CDR1 MNHEY and CDR2 SMNVEV (reference sequence). The CDR3 DNA is TGTGCCAGCAGTCCTAAAACCTACCAACTAGCGCATTACAATGAGCAGTTCTTC. This codes for CASSPKTYQLAHYNEQFF.

The rearrangement joins TRBV7-9 to TRBJ1-4; D remains unclear. This CDR3 is built from 17 residues. In germline, CDR1 is SEHNR, CDR2 FQNEAQ (reference sequence). V was shortened by 5 bases and J by 0 bases, with 16 bases between the two germline ends. As DNA, the CDR3 is TGTGCCAGCAGCCTTAGACACGGAACTGCAACTAATGAAAAACTGTTTTTT. It specifies CASSLRHGTATNEKLFF.

V and J are TRBV28 and TRBJ1-5, with TRBD1 matching over 10 bases. The CDR3 consists of 16 residues. V lost 5 bases and J lost 1; bases outside the gene matches: 5. Germline loops: CDR1 MDHEN, CDR2 SYDVKM. As DNA, the CDR3 is TGTGCCAGCAGTACTCGACAGGGGGCAAGCAATCAGCCCCAGCATTTT. This gives the protein CASSTRQGASNQPQHF.

The CDR3 loop reads CSVELLAGENTGELFF. CDR3 in DNA: TGCAGCGTTGAGTTGCTAGCGGGAGAGAACACCGGGGAGCTGTTTTTT. The J gene is TRBJ2-2, the V gene TRBV29-1; TRBD2 matches at 10 bases. Per the germline V gene, CDR1 is SQVTM and CDR2 is ANQGSEA. The CDR3 has 16 amino acids. J gave up 1 base and V 3 bases, and 5 bases lay outside the gene matches.

The V and J genes are TRBV4-3 and TRBJ1-2, with TRBD1 matching over 10 bases. Losses at the gene ends were 8 bases for V and 6 bases for J; bases not matched to a gene: 9. This CDR3 has 14 amino acids. The germline gives CDR1 LGHNA, CDR2 YSLEER. This CDR3 reads CASGGTGEENGYTF. The CDR3 bases are TGCGCCAGCGGTGGGACAGGGGAGGAAAATGGCTACACCTTC.

This clonotype has only a few counts. For the CDR3, the DNA is TGTGCCAGCAGTCCCTTAGGGACAGGGGGGGACGAGCAGTACTTC. It codes for CASSPLGTGGDEQYF. The chain joins TRBV28 to TRBJ2-7; 11 bases agree with TRBD1. The CDR3 runs to 15 residues. The ends lost 5 bases at V and 5 bases at J; junction bases unmatched: 8. Germline CDR1 is MDHEN and CDR2 is SYDVKM.

The genes are TRBV12-3 or TRBV12-4 and TRBJ2-7; maybe TRBD1 (5 bases). This CDR3 has 13 amino acids. V lost 1 base and J 2 bases, leaving 6 bases between the germline ends. CDR3: CASSLDRTYEQYF. CDR3 coding DNA: TGTGCCAGCAGTTTAGACAGGACCTACGAGCAGTACTTC.

In its sample, this clonotype was seen a few times. The chain couples TRBV6-2 or TRBV6-3 to TRBJ2-7, with TRBD1 as a possible D gene (6 bases). The CDR3 has 12 amino acids. CDR1 is MNHEY and CDR2 is SVGEGT in the germline V gene. Trimming left V 4 bases short and J 4 bases short, with 8 bases between. CDR3 loop: CASSSTGYEQYV. Here the CDR3 DNA reads TGTGCCAGCAGTTCCACAGGGTACGAGCAGTACGTC.

This clonotype was counted a single time. This chain joins TRBV20-1 and TRBJ2-1; D is unclear. Between the trimmed V and J ends, which lost 6 bases and 3 bases, there was a span of 15 bases. The CDR3 has 14 amino acids. Germline V gene lookup returns CDR1 DFQATT and CDR2 SNEGSKA (reference sequence). CDR3 nucleotides: TGCAGTGCGGAACCCCGGATCGTCTACAATGAGCAGTTCTTC. This translates into CSAEPRIVYNEQFF.

This clonotype was detected only once. V usage is TRBV7-9 and J usage is TRBJ1-6; tentative D call: TRBD1 (5 bases). The CDR3 contains 13 residues. V shed 11 bases and J shed 7 bases, with 15 bases lying between them. Germline V gene sequence: CDR1 SEHNR, CDR2 FQNEAQ (reference sequence). The CDR3 region is CACELAGNSPLHF. CDR3 sequence (DNA): TGTGCCTGTGAACTTGCAGGGAATTCACCCCTCCACTTT.

The chain carries TRBV30 and TRBJ2-5; the D is unclear. The CDR3 length is 11 residues. Between the trimmed V and J ends, which lost 2 bases and 3 bases, there was a span of 4 bases. Germline CDR1 GTSNPN, CDR2 SVGIG (reference sequence). CDR3 sequence (DNA): TGTGCCTGGAGTAGGGAAGAGACCCAGTACTTC. Protein product: CAWSREETQYF.

The chain recombines TRBV4-1 with TRBJ2-1, with 7 bases lining up with TRBD2. This CDR3 contains 14 residues. J gave up 8 bases and V 2 bases, and 6 bases lay outside the gene matches. Germline assignment: CDR1 MGHRA and CDR2 YSYEKL. The CDR3 region has the DNA TGCGCCAGCAGCCAAAGGGGACTACCGTATGAGCAGTTCTTC. Its translation: CASSQRGLPYEQFF.

This rearrangement joins TRBV12-3 or TRBV12-4 to TRBJ2-1; TRBD2 aligns across 7 bases. V shed 1 base, J shed 9 bases, and the junction held 9 bases outside the gene matches. This CDR3 region has 15 residues. The CDR3 DNA reads TGTGCCAGCAGTTTAGGGGCTAGCGGCTTCGGTGAGCAGTTCTTC. Protein: CASSLGASGFGEQFF.

This rearrangement joins TRBV6-5 to TRBJ2-1; D is possibly TRBD1 (5 bases). CDR1 and CDR2 from the germline V gene are MNHEY and SVGAGI. This CDR3 contains 16 residues. Trimming took 1 base from V and 4 from J, leaving 14 bases between them. CDR3 amino acids: CASSYFREDEYNEQFF. As DNA, the CDR3 is TGTGCCAGCAGTTACTTCAGGGAAGACGAATACAATGAGCAGTTCTTC.

This clonotype appeared a few times. The CDR3 nucleotides are TGTGCCAGTAGTGAGGGGGACGAGCAGTACTTC. It yields the protein CASSEGDEQYF. The rearrangement uses TRBV19 and TRBJ2-7; D might be TRBD1 (6 bases). The ends were cut back, 5 bases at V and 5 bases at J, with 7 bases in the middle. Per the germline V gene, CDR1 is LNHDA and CDR2 is SQIVND (reference sequence). The CDR3 extends over 11 amino acids. Based on the CDR3 plus reference TRBV19 and TRBJ2-7, the full variable domain is DGGITQSPKYLFRKEGQNVTLSCEQNLNHDAMYWYRQDPGQGLRLIYYSQIVNDFQKGDIAEGYSVSREKKESFPLTVTSAQKNPTAFYLCASSEGDEQYFGPGTRLTVT.

The CDR3 reads CASRPEGRLGEAFF. Written as DNA, the CDR3 is TGTGCCAGCAGACCGGAAGGGAGACTTGGTGAAGCTTTCTTT. The chain joins TRBV6-5 to TRBJ1-1; D uncertain. Germline V lookup: CDR1 MNHEY, CDR2 SVGAGI. Trimming took 6 bases from V and 7 from J, leaving 18 bases between them. CDR3 length: 14 amino acids.

This chain joins TRBV5-6 and TRBJ1-1, with a weak D call TRBD1 (6 bases). This CDR3 comprises 15 residues. Germline assignment: CDR1 SGHDT and CDR2 YYEEEE. Trimming removed 2 bases from V and 8 bases from J, with 19 bases in between. The CDR3 loop reads CASSFWARGQPEAFF. The CDR3 nucleotides read TGTGCCAGCAGCTTTTGGGCCAGGGGCCAACCAGAAGCTTTCTTT.

The chain couples TRBV6-1 to TRBJ1-3; TRBD1 agrees at 7 bases. Germline values: CDR1 MNHNS, CDR2 SASEGT. The CDR3 is 15 residues long. V dropped 6 bases and J dropped 0; count of bases not matched to a gene: 5. The CDR3 coding sequence is TGTGCCAGCAGAATAAACAGGGGCTCTGGAAACACCATATATTTT. The encoded protein is CASRINRGSGNTIYF.

The V call is TRBV7-9, the J call TRBJ2-4; TRBD1 matches 7 bases. The CDR3 runs 15 residues. Per the germline V gene, CDR1 is SEHNR and CDR2 is FQNEAQ (reference sequence). V dropped 4 bases and J dropped 4; count of bases not matched to a gene: 7. The CDR3 region is CASSSLVDRKNIQYF. CDR3 in DNA: TGTGCCAGCAGCTCACTTGTGGACAGGAAAAACATTCAGTACTTC. The entire variable domain, with the rest obtained from reference TRBV7-9 and TRBJ2-4, is as follows: DTGVSQNPRHKITKRGQNVTFRCDPISEHNRLYWYRQTLGQGPEFLTYFQNEAQLEKSRLLSDRFSAERPKGSFSTLEIQRTEQGDSAMYLCASSSLVDRKNIQYFGAGTRLSVL.

This clonotype was found once. The rearrangement joins TRBV12-3 or TRBV12-4 to TRBJ1-2; D is possibly TRBD1 (5 bases). Trimming took 7 bases from V and 2 from J, leaving 14 bases between them. This CDR3 is built from 14 residues. For the CDR3, the DNA is TGTGCCAGCACCCGGCCGGGGACGAACTATGGCTACACCTTC. Its protein product is CASTRPGTNYGYTF.

CDR3 amino acids: CASSGLDSNQPQHF. The CDR3 coding sequence is TGTGCCAGCAGCGGGCTGGATAGCAATCAGCCCCAGCATTTT. This chain links TRBV6-2 or TRBV6-3 with TRBJ1-5; D is unclear. This CDR3 is built from 14 residues. CDR1 is MNHEY, CDR2 SVGEGT, per germline. Between the trimmed V and J ends, which lost 6 bases and 0 bases, there was a span of 9 bases.